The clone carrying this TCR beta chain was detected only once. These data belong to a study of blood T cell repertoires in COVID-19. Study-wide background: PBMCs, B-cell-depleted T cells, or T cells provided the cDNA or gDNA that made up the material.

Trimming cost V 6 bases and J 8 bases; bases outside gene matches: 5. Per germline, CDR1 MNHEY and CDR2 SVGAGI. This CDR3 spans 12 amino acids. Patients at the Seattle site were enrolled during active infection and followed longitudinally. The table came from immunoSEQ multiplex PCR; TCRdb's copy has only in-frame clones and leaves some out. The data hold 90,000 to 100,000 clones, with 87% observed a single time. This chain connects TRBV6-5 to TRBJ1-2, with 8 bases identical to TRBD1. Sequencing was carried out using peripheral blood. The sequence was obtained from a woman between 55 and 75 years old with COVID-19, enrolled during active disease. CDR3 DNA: TGTGCCAGCAGGCAGGGGGCTGGAGGCTACACCTTC. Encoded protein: CASRQGAGGYTF.